The 26 T cell receptor beta chains listed next were all sequenced from one sample in a study of human T cells and chemical hapten exposure. Time point noted: patch test 1, 2 weeks after DPC sensitization. Treatment denoted: therapeutic diphenylcyclopropenone sensitization with weekly scalp DPC. MiXCR was run by TCRdb on the RACE reads, yielding one entry per CDR3 protein. The table lists roughly 120,000 distinct CDR3 sequences, about an eighth of them singletons. The sample here was whole blood, taken in connection with sensitization to the hapten diphenylcyclopropenone (DPC). These receptors came from a woman aged 45 to 65 with alopecia areata. Some clones in this sample may be carry-over from other donors' samples.

This chain connects TRBV29-1 to TRBJ2-7; D is possibly TRBD2 (6 bases). Trimming stripped 7 bases from V and 10 bases from J, with 26 bases between. The germline V gene encodes CDR1 SQVTM and CDR2 ANQGSEA. This CDR3 is 14 amino acids long. CDR3 in DNA: TGCAGCGGGGCCTCGACCGGGACTCCTCACGTTCAGTACTTC. Its translation is CSGASTGTPHVQYF.

The chain joins TRBV27 to TRBJ2-7; tentative D call: TRBD2 (5 bases). Germline CDR1 is MNHEY and CDR2 is SMNVEV (reference sequence). V shed 5 bases and J shed 3 bases, with 17 bases lying between them. The CDR3 is 15 residues long. The CDR3 DNA follows: TGTGCCAGCAGTCCTTTCGACCCCGGGATCTACGAGCAGTACTTC. As protein: CASSPFDPGIYEQYF.

This clonotype was picked up many times. The J gene is TRBJ2-3, the V gene TRBV12-3 or TRBV12-4; D is tentatively TRBD1 or TRBD2 (5 bases each). The CDR3 sequence is 16 residues long. V lost 6 bases and J 5 bases, leaving 21 bases between the germline ends. The CDR3 spells CASRKIGVGVKDTQYF. CDR3 nucleotide sequence: TGTGCCAGCAGAAAGATAGGGGTGGGGGTTAAAGATACGCAGTATTTT.

In the case of this clonotype: Being one base from a much bigger clone, this may be a read error. This chain connects TRBV7-6 to TRBJ2-5, with D perhaps TRBD2 (6 bases). Trimming stripped 5 bases from V and 3 bases from J, with 19 bases between. The CDR3 has 16 amino acids. Germline CDR1 is SGHVS and CDR2 is FNYEAQ. The CDR3 spells CASSLWDCEKKETQYF. In DNA, the CDR3 is TGTGCCAGCAGCCTGTGGGACTGTGAGAAGAAAGAGACCCAGTACTTC.

The sample holds a few counts of this clonotype. DNA of the CDR3: TGTGCCAGCAGTTACGGACAGCTGAGAATCAATCAGCCCCAGCATTTT. Translated, it gives CASSYGQLRINQPQHF. The rearrangement uses TRBV6-2 or TRBV6-3 and TRBJ1-5; TRBD1 might be the D (6 bases). Germline CDR1 reads MNHEY; CDR2 reads SVGEGT. V lost 2 bases to trimming and J lost 3 bases, with 14 bases between them. This CDR3 is 16 amino acids long.

The chain has TRBV6-2 or TRBV6-3 and TRBJ1-5, with D perhaps TRBD1 (6 bases). This CDR3 has 13 amino acids. V gave up 6 bases and J gave up 7 bases, with 13 bases separating them. Germline V gives CDR1 MNHEY, CDR2 SVGEGT. CDR3 DNA sequence: TGTGCCAGCAGCCGGGACATGACCCAGCCCCAGCATTTT. This gives the protein CASSRDMTQPQHF.

This clonotype was observed a handful of times. V and J are TRBV4-1 and TRBJ1-2; weak D call: TRBD1 (5 bases). V was trimmed by 8 bases and J by 6 bases, leaving 13 bases between them. The CDR3 length is 12 residues. The germline V gene has CDR1 MGHRA and CDR2 YSYEKL. The chain's CDR3 is CASWGPRDGYTF. CDR3 bases: TGCGCCAGCTGGGGCCCCCGGGATGGCTACACCTTC.

This clonotype has only a few counts. The rearrangement joins TRBV5-5 to TRBJ1-2; perhaps TRBD1 as D (5 bases). This CDR3 is 13 amino acids long. With 4 bases removed from V and 4 bases from J, the gap between germline ends came to 11 bases. Germline V gene lookup returns CDR1 SGHKS and CDR2 YYEKEE (reference sequence). The CDR3 DNA is TGTGCCAGCAGCCTCGACGGGGCCTATGGCTACACCTTC. Its protein is CASSLDGAYGYTF. Full variable domain (rest looked up from reference TRBV5-5 and TRBJ1-2): DAGVTQSPTHLIKTRGQQVTLRCSPISGHKSVSWYQQVLGQGPQFIFQYYEKEERGRGNFPDRFSARQFPNYSSELNVNALLLGDSALYLCASSLDGAYGYTFGSGTRLTVV.

A few counts support this clonotype. The chain carries TRBV7-2 and TRBJ2-7, with TRBD2 as a possible D gene (6 bases). This CDR3 has 17 residues. The germline CDR1 and CDR2 sequences are SGHTA and FQGNSA. V lost 3 bases to trimming and J lost 2 bases, with 20 bases between them. The CDR3 loop reads CASSFTSGAGSPYEQYF. The CDR3 DNA is TGTGCCAGCAGCTTTACCTCCGGAGCGGGTAGCCCCTACGAGCAGTACTTC.

This clonotype was observed a handful of times. This chain connects TRBV5-1 to TRBJ1-3, with TRBD1 matching 10 bases. V shed 0 bases and J 2 bases; nucleotides not matched to a gene: 2. Germline V gives CDR1 SGHRS, CDR2 YFSETQ. This CDR3 is built from 16 residues. The CDR3 loop is CASSLVGTGAGNTIYF. DNA of the CDR3: TGCGCCAGCAGCTTGGTCGGGACAGGGGCTGGAAACACCATATATTTT.

This clonotype was detected many times. This chain links TRBV28 with TRBJ2-2; D gene ambiguous. Trimming stripped 2 bases from V and 5 bases from J, with 3 bases between. Germline CDR1 MDHEN, CDR2 SYDVKM. This CDR3 is built from 12 residues. Written as DNA, the CDR3 is TGTGCCAGCAGTTTACAGACCGGGGAGCTGTTTTTT. This sequence encodes CASSLQTGELFF.

As regards this clonotype: The junction departs from germline at one end; a sequencing error may be responsible. The gene calls are TRBV2 and TRBJ2-6; 9 nucleotides align to TRBD1. This CDR3 spans 16 amino acids. Germline V gives CDR1 SNHLY, CDR2 FYNNEI. The CDR3 loop reads CASLRDRVPGANVPTF. CDR3 sequence (DNA): TGTGCCAGCCTTAGGGACAGGGTTCCGGGGGCCAACGTCCCGACTTTC. The full variable domain, completed using reference TRBV2 and TRBJ2-6, is EPEVTQTPSHQVTQMGQEVILRCVPISNHLYFYWYRQILGQKVEFLVSFYNNEISEKSEIFDDQFSVERPDGSNFTLKIRSTKLEDSAMYFCASLRDRVPGANVPTFGAGSRLTVL.

The table lists this clonotype with many counts. CDR3 amino acids: CASSLAPSFGANVLTF. The CDR3 DNA is TGCGCCAGCAGCTTGGCTCCTTCGTTCGGGGCCAACGTCCTGACTTTC. The gene calls are TRBV5-1 and TRBJ2-6, with D unresolved. Between the trimmed V and J ends, which lost 0 bases and 4 bases, there was a span of 11 bases. Germline CDR1 SGHRS, CDR2 YFSETQ. There are 16 residues in the CDR3.

The chain joins TRBV21-1 to TRBJ2-7; the table assigns TRBD1, which was not confirmed against the DNA. TRBV21-1 counts as a pseudogene. This CDR3 spans 17 amino acids. The CDR3 spells CASTTPSDGDTSYEQYF. CDR3 in DNA: TGTGCCAGCACCACCCCCTCCGATGGGGACACCTCCTACGAGCAGTACTTC.

This clonotype was detected many times. This chain uses TRBV7-8 with TRBJ2-3, with D hard to call. This CDR3 spans 16 amino acids. Germline values: CDR1 SGHVS, CDR2 FQNEAQ. V gave up 2 bases and J gave up 2 bases, with 14 bases separating them. The CDR3 here is CASSLSTSTLTDTQYF. Here the CDR3 DNA reads TGTGCCAGCAGCTTATCTACCTCCACACTCACAGATACGCAGTATTTT. The full variable domain, rest sourced from reference TRBV7-8 and TRBJ2-3, is GAGVSQSPRYKVAKRGQDVALRCDPISGHVSLFWYQQALGQGPEFLTYFQNEAQLDKSGLPSDRFFAERPEGSVSTLKIQRTQQEDSAVYLCASSLSTSTLTDTQYFGPGTRLTVL.

This clonotype appeared many times. The V and J genes are TRBV7-2 and TRBJ2-3; 7 nucleotides agree with TRBD1. Germline CDR1 is SGHTA and CDR2 is FQGNSA. The CDR3 sequence is 13 residues long. J lost 9 bases, V lost 5 bases, and 8 bases had no gene match. The CDR3 region is CASSPGQFGTQYF. The DNA for the CDR3 is TGTGCCAGCAGCCCGGGACAGTTTGGCACGCAGTATTTT.

In its sample, this clonotype was seen a few times. CDR3 coding DNA: TGTGCCAGCAGCTTACTGGGTACAGCGCCGAACACCGGGGAGCTGTTTTTT. This codes for CASSLLGTAPNTGELFF. The chain carries TRBV7-2 and TRBJ2-2; no clear D gene. The CDR3 runs to 17 residues. The V and J ends lost 2 bases and 0 bases respectively, with 13 bases between them. Germline assignment: CDR1 SGHTA and CDR2 FQGNSA.

The chain combines TRBV7-9 with TRBJ1-5; 8 positions agree with TRBD1. V lost 2 bases, J lost 3 bases, and 6 bases stayed unmatched. CDR3 length equals 16 residues. From germline, CDR1 is SEHNR and CDR2 FQNEAQ (reference sequence). The CDR3 DNA sequence: TGTGCCAGCAGCTTATTGGGACAGGAATCCAATCAGCCCCAGCATTTT. Protein: CASSLLGQESNQPQHF.

Many counts were recorded for this clonotype. The rearrangement joins TRBV7-9 to TRBJ1-1; D unclear. The CDR3 covers 13 residues. The germline V and J ends were trimmed by 2 bases and 2 bases, with 6 bases remaining between them. CDR1 is SEHNR and CDR2 is FQNEAQ in the germline V gene (reference sequence). Here the CDR3 reads CASSLQINTEAFF. The DNA for the CDR3 is TGTGCCAGCAGCTTACAGATAAACACTGAAGCTTTCTTT.

Only a few counts were recorded for this clonotype. Mismatch with germline at one junction end may stem from a read error. The CDR3 region is CASSLAGQSFF. The CDR3 DNA is TGTGCCAGCAGTTTAGCAGGACAGTCCTTCTTC. The rearrangement joins TRBV12-3 or TRBV12-4 to TRBJ2-5; possible D gene TRBD1, 6 bases. CDR3 length equals 11 residues.

This clonotype was seen a few times. The rearrangement uses TRBV5-1 and TRBJ2-5; unclear D gene. CDR1 and CDR2 (germline): SGHRS, YFSETQ. This CDR3 comprises 15 residues. Trimming removed 0 bases at V and 5 bases at J, with 14 bases between. CDR3 sequence reads: CASSLAASGMETQYF. DNA for the CDR3: TGCGCCAGCAGCTTGGCGGCCAGTGGCATGGAGACCCAGTACTTC.

This chain links TRBV5-1 with TRBJ2-2; 12 bases agree with TRBD2. From germline, CDR1 is SGHRS and CDR2 YFSETQ. This CDR3 region has 16 residues. V trimming: 4 bases; J trimming: 7 bases; junction bases outside the gene matches: 8. The CDR3 DNA reads TGCGCCAGCAGCCCGACTAGCGGGAGAAGTGGCGGGGAGCTGTTTTTT. This encodes CASSPTSGRSGGELFF.

A few counts support this clonotype. The V gene is TRBV3-1, the J gene TRBJ2-7, with a tentative D call TRBD1 (6 bases). CDR3 size: 12 residues. From germline, CDR1 is LGHDT and CDR2 YNNKEL (reference sequence). Trimming pared 3 bases from V and 3 bases from J, leaving 6 bases between. DNA of the CDR3: TGTGCCAGCAGCCAGGACAGCTACGAGCAGTACTTC. Protein: CASSQDSYEQYF.

The chain links TRBV29-1 to TRBJ1-3, with 8 bases aligning to TRBD1. The trim removed 1 base at V and 0 bases at J, leaving 8 bases unmatched. This CDR3 has 17 amino acids. The germline V gene has CDR1 SQVTM and CDR2 ANQGSEA. In DNA, the CDR3 is TGCAGCGTTGAAGGAGTCCAGGGGGCCCACTCTGGAAACACCATATATTTT. As protein: CSVEGVQGAHSGNTIYF.

This clonotype came up a few times. The chain is built from TRBV5-1 and TRBJ2-6; 9 nucleotides align to TRBD1. This CDR3 has 18 residues. Germline lookup yields CDR1 SGHRS and CDR2 YFSETQ. Trimming took 3 bases from V and 0 from J; bases not matched to a gene: 7. The chain's CDR3 is CASSSRTGVSSGANVLTF. The CDR3 bases are TGCGCCAGCAGCTCTCGGACAGGGGTTAGCTCTGGGGCCAACGTCCTGACTTTC.

The V and J genes are TRBV11-2 and TRBJ2-7; the match to TRBD1 covers 7 bases. CDR3 length: 13 residues. The germline V gene has CDR1 SGHAT and CDR2 FQNNGV. V trimming: 6 bases; J trimming: 3 bases; junction bases outside the gene matches: 5. The CDR3 DNA follows: TGTGCCAGCAGTCAGGGGGAAGACTACGAGCAGTACTTC. This translates into CASSQGEDYEQYF. The full variable domain, its missing parts supplied by reference TRBV11-2 and TRBJ2-7, is EAGVAQSPRYKIIEKRQSVAFWCNPISGHATLYWYQQILGQGPKLLIQFQNNGVVDDSQLPKDRFSAERLKGVDSTLKIQPAKLEDSAVYLCASSQGEDYEQYFGPGTRLTVT.